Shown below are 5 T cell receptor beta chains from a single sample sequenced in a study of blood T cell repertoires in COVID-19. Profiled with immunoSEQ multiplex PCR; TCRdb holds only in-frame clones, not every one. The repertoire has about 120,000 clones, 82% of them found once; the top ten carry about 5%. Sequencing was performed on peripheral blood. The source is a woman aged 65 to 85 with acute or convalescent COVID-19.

Here the CDR3 reads CASSYGTGGYTF. CDR3 coding DNA: TGTGCCAGCAGTTACGGGACAGGGGGCTACACCTTC. The gene calls are TRBV6-2 or TRBV6-3 and TRBJ1-2; 9 bases fit TRBD1. Germline V lookup: CDR1 MNHEY, CDR2 SVGEGT. With V trimmed by 2 bases and J by 8 bases, 0 bases remained unmatched. The CDR3 runs 12 residues.

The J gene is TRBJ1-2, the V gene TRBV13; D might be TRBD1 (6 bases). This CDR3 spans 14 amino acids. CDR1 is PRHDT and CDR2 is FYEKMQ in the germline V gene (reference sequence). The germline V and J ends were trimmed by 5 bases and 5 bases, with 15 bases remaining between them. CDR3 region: CASSQDRNVYGYTF. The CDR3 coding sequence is TGTGCCAGCAGCCAAGACAGGAACGTTTATGGCTACACCTTC.

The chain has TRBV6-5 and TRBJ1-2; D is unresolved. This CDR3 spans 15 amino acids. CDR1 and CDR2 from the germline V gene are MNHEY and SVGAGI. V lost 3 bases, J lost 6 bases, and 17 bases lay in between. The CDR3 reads CASSYRLSRQNGYTF. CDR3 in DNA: TGTGCCAGCAGTTATCGGTTGTCCCGCCAAAATGGCTACACCTTC.

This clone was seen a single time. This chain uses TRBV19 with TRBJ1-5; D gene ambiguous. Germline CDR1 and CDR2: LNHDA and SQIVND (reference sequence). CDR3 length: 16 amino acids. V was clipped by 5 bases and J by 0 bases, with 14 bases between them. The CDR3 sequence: CASSANRVNSNQPQHF. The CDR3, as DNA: TGTGCCAGTAGTGCAAACAGAGTCAATAGCAATCAGCCCCAGCATTTT.

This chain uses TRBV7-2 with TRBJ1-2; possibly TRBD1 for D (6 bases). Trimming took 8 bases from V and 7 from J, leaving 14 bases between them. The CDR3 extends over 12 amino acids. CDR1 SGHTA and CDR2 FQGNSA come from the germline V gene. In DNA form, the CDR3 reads TGTGCCAGCCGTCAGGGGTTACGTGGCTACACCTTC. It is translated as CASRQGLRGYTF.